This T cell receptor beta chain is drawn from a study of control samples from healthy donors and cancer patients. Germline CDR1 is SGHVS and CDR2 is FNYEAQ. The CDR3 is 14 residues long. Using immunoSEQ multiplex PCR, the repertoire was profiled, and TCRdb retains in-frame clones only, with some absent. The repertoire holds 75,000 to 90,000 clones, with around 89% as singletons. On this clone itself: The junction and the germline gene differ at one end; a read error may be behind it.

This chain joins TRBV7-6 and TRBJ2-1, with D possibly TRBD2 on 6 matching bases. The sequenced sample consisted of blood. The receptor was derived from a man between 50 and 59 years old in good health. The DNA for the CDR3 is TGTGCCAGCAGCCCCCGGGACTCCAACAATGAGCAGTTCTTC. Its protein product is CASSPRDSNNEQFF.